These 4 T cell receptor beta chains were all obtained from the same sample, sequenced in a study of blood T cell repertoires in COVID-19. TCRdb's copy holds only in-frame clones and misses some; the assay was immunoSEQ multiplex PCR. The table records fewer than 200,000 clones, 80% to 90% of them present only once. Sequencing was performed on peripheral blood. Receptors were obtained from a man between 18 and 35 years old who had recovered from COVID-19.

This chain joins TRBV19 and TRBJ1-1; 8 bases fit TRBD1. Germline CDR1 reads LNHDA; CDR2 reads SQIVND (reference sequence). This CDR3 spans 14 amino acids. Losses at the gene ends were 2 bases for V and 6 bases for J; bases not matched to a gene: 5. CDR3 nucleotides: TGTGCCAGTAGTATACTTCAGGGGGCTTCTGAAGCTTTCTTT. It encodes CASSILQGASEAFF.

The chain links TRBV27 to TRBJ2-7; 10 bases agree with TRBD2. This CDR3 contains 17 residues. Looked up from germline, CDR1 is MNHEY and CDR2 is SMNVEV (reference sequence). The V and J ends lost 4 bases and 0 bases, in that order; junction bases with no gene match: 9. CDR3 sequence: CASSSSGSERGSYEQYF. The CDR3 region has the DNA TGTGCCAGCAGTTCTAGCGGGAGTGAAAGGGGCTCCTACGAGCAGTACTTC.

The genes are TRBV27 and TRBJ2-3; 11 bases are shared with TRBD2. The CDR3 extends over 15 amino acids. Germline values: CDR1 MNHEY, CDR2 SMNVEV (reference sequence). V shed 5 bases, J shed 8 bases, and the junction held 9 bases outside the gene matches. The CDR3 is CASSQTGLAGGTQYF. As DNA, the CDR3 is TGTGCCAGCAGTCAAACCGGGCTAGCGGGAGGTACGCAGTATTTT.

The rearrangement joins TRBV24-1 to TRBJ2-1, with 7 bases lining up with TRBD2. With 9 bases clipped from V and 5 bases from J, the junction kept 6 bases outside the gene matches. Germline-derived CDR1 and CDR2 are KGHDR and SFDVKD. This CDR3 spans 13 amino acids. CDR3 coding DNA: TGTGCCACCGGGCGGGAGATAAACAATGAGCAGTTCTTC. Translation: CATGREINNEQFF.